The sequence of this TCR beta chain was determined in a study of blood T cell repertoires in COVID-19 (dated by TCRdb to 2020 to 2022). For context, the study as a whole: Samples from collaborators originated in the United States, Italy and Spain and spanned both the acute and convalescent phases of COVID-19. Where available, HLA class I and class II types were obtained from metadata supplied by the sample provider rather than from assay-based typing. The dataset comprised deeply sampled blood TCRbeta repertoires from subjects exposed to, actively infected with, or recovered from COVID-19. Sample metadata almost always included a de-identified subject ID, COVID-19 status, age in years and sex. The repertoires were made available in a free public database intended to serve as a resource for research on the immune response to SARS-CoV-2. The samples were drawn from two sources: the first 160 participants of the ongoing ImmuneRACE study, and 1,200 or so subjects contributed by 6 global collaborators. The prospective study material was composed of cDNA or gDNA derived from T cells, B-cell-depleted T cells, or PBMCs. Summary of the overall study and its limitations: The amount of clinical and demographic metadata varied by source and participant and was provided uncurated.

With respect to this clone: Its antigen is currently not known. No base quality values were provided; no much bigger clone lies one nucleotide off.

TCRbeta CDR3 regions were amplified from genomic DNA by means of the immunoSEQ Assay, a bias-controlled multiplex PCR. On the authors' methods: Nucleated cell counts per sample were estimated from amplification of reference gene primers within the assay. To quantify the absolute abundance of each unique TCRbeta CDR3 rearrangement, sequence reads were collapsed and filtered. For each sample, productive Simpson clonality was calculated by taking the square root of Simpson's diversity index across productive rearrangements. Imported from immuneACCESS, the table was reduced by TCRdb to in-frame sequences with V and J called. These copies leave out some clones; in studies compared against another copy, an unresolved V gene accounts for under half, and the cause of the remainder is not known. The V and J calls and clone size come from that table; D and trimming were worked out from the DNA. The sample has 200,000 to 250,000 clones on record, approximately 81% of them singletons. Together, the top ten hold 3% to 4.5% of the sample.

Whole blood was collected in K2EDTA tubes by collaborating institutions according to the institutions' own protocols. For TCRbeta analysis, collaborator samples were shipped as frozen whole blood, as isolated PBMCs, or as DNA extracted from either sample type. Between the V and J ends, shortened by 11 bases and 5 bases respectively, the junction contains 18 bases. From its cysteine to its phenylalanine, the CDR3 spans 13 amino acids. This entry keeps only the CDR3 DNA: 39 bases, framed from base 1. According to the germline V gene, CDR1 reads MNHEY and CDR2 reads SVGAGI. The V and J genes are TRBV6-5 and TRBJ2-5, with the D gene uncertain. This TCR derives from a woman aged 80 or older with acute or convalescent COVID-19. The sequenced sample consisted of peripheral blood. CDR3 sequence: CASSWRESETQYF. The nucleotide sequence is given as TGTGCCTCCTCTTGGAGAGAGTCGGAGACCCAGTACTTC.